This TCR beta chain comes out of a study of blood T cell repertoires in COVID-19. Across the whole study: The cDNA or gDNA used as material had been derived from T cells, B-cell-depleted T cells, or PBMCs.

Enrollees, 18 to 89 years old, lived in approximately 25 US areas. Recovered participants had two consecutive negative NP/OP PCR tests, healthcare professional clearance, or symptom resolution. Authors' methods: The assay estimated nucleated cells by amplifying reference gene primers. Profiled with immunoSEQ multiplex PCR; TCRdb holds only in-frame clones, not every one. That table furnishes V, J and clone size, whereas the DNA furnished D and trimming. The sample carries about 160,000 clones, roughly 84% recorded once. This clone showed up many times. Sequences were obtained from PBMCs or T cells enriched from blood (not recorded which). This receptor was identified in a man between 60 and 75 years old who had recovered from COVID-19.

The CDR3 region has the DNA TGTGCCAGCAGCCAACAGGGGATTAGCTACACCTTC. It translates to CASSQQGISYTF. The chain carries TRBV28 and TRBJ1-2; TRBD1 matches 7 bases. The V segment lost 6 bases and the J segment 9 bases; nucleotides outside the gene matches: 7. This CDR3 contains 12 residues. The germline gives CDR1 MDHEN, CDR2 SYDVKM.